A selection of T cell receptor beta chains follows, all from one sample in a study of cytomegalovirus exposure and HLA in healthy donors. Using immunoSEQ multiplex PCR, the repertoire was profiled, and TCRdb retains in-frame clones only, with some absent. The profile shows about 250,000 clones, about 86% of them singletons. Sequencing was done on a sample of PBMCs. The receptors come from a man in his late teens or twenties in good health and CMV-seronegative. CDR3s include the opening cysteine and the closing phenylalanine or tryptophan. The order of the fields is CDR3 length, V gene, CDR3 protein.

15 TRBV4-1 CASRPGGARTGELFF
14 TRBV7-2 CASSPDTTNEKLFF
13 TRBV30 CAWGTLTGGTQYF
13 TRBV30 CAWSVQDGQPQHF
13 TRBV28 CASSFLWGVAAFF
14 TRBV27 CASSLYGSGYEQYF
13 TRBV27 CASSPGPNTEAFF
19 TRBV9 CASSVGVLGQGYSGNTIYF
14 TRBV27 CASSLRDTNSPLHF
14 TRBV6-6 CASTSGTVNQPQHF
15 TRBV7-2 CASSLMSGSYNEQFF
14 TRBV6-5 CASGHRQGSYGYTF
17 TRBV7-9 CASSLGTGTVDDTEAFF
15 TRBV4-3 CASSQDWGRSYEQYF
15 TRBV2 CASSVPSEGTDTQYF